Listed below are T cell receptor beta chains from one sample, sequenced in a study of T cell responses to AZD1222 COVID-19 vaccine. Sequencing used immunoSEQ multiplex PCR; TCRdb keeps in-frame clones, though not all of them. The table records over 100,000 clones, 88% of them present only once. The starting material was peripheral blood, obtained on day 0 of MenACWY control vaccination. These receptors all come from an adult in good health. CDR3s include the opening cysteine and the closing phenylalanine or tryptophan. Each record gives: J gene, D gene, V gene, CDR3 protein. D genes are given only for firm matches.

j_gene: TRBJ2-7; d_gene: TRBD1; v_gene: TRBV25-1; CDR3aa: CASSAPGTGRSSGYEQYF
j_gene: TRBJ1-2; d_gene: NA; v_gene: TRBV28; CDR3aa: CASTGAFGGYTF
j_gene: TRBJ1-1; d_gene: NA; v_gene: TRBV6-5; CDR3aa: CASNSELNTEAFF
j_gene: TRBJ1-2; d_gene: NA; v_gene: TRBV6-1; CDR3aa: CASSDREVTF
j_gene: TRBJ2-3; d_gene: TRBD2; v_gene: TRBV3-1/TRBV3-2; CDR3aa: CASKERELGDTQYF
j_gene: TRBJ2-1; d_gene: NA; v_gene: TRBV2; CDR3aa: CASRYNEQFF
j_gene: TRBJ2-7; d_gene: TRBD1; v_gene: TRBV18; CDR3aa: CASSPTTRGSYEQYF
j_gene: TRBJ2-2; d_gene: NA; v_gene: TRBV29-1; CDR3aa: CSVLTMNTGELFF
j_gene: TRBJ1-4; d_gene: TRBD1; v_gene: TRBV28; CDR3aa: CASSRRQGREKLFF
j_gene: TRBJ1-2; d_gene: NA; v_gene: TRBV10-3; CDR3aa: CAVNLGGRADGYTF
j_gene: TRBJ2-2; d_gene: TRBD2; v_gene: TRBV15; CDR3aa: CATSILRAGQTGELFF
j_gene: TRBJ2-7; d_gene: NA; v_gene: TRBV4-2; CDR3aa: CASSLGGGSYEQYF
j_gene: TRBJ2-1; d_gene: NA; v_gene: TRBV5-1; CDR3aa: CASSRQESYNEQFF
j_gene: TRBJ1-1; d_gene: NA; v_gene: TRBV4-2; CDR3aa: CASSQDKVGAEAFF
j_gene: TRBJ1-3; d_gene: NA; v_gene: TRBV30; CDR3aa: CARESNSGNTIYF
j_gene: TRBJ1-3; d_gene: NA; v_gene: TRBV10-3; CDR3aa: CAITGGPFSGNTIYF
j_gene: TRBJ1-1; d_gene: TRBD1; v_gene: TRBV5-4; CDR3aa: CASSSGTAGLATEAFF
j_gene: TRBJ2-7; d_gene: NA; v_gene: TRBV7-9; CDR3aa: CASSPSGAEKEQYF
j_gene: TRBJ2-3; d_gene: TRBD2; v_gene: TRBV27; CDR3aa: CASSQWASGGEDTQYF
j_gene: TRBJ2-1; d_gene: TRBD2; v_gene: TRBV7-6; CDR3aa: CASSPLAGVIIGEQFF
j_gene: TRBJ2-1; d_gene: NA; v_gene: TRBV14; CDR3aa: CASSLTGLLSDNEQFF
j_gene: TRBJ2-7; d_gene: NA; v_gene: TRBV19; CDR3aa: CASSRDSDSYEQYF
j_gene: TRBJ1-2; d_gene: NA; v_gene: TRBV5-6; CDR3aa: CASTGGAPRHGYTF
j_gene: TRBJ1-1; d_gene: NA; v_gene: TRBV5-4; CDR3aa: CASSSPGLAEAFF
j_gene: TRBJ2-7; d_gene: NA; v_gene: TRBV19; CDR3aa: CASSLAGDTYEQYF
j_gene: TRBJ2-7; d_gene: TRBD1; v_gene: TRBV18; CDR3aa: CASSPRQGETLEQYF
j_gene: TRBJ1-5; d_gene: NA; v_gene: TRBV7-8; CDR3aa: CASSLDRWSPQHF
j_gene: TRBJ2-3; d_gene: NA; v_gene: TRBV4-1; CDR3aa: CASSQGGVFGTDTQYF
j_gene: TRBJ2-1; d_gene: NA; v_gene: TRBV11-3; CDR3aa: CASSAGTAYYNEQFF
j_gene: TRBJ1-4; d_gene: NA; v_gene: TRBV29-1; CDR3aa: CSVDSEVEEKLFF
j_gene: TRBJ1-2; d_gene: NA; v_gene: TRBV4-2; CDR3aa: CASSQGQVQNPTF
j_gene: TRBJ1-2; d_gene: NA; v_gene: TRBV7-2; CDR3aa: CASSLGDGGNYGYTF
j_gene: TRBJ1-5; d_gene: NA; v_gene: TRBV7-2; CDR3aa: CASSFQGGQPQHF
j_gene: TRBJ2-2; d_gene: NA; v_gene: TRBV4-3; CDR3aa: CASSQDRANTGELFF
j_gene: TRBJ2-7; d_gene: NA; v_gene: TRBV28; CDR3aa: CASSLRTPRRGLRYYEQYF
j_gene: TRBJ2-7; d_gene: NA; v_gene: TRBV6-5; CDR3aa: CASTVLGEQYF
j_gene: TRBJ2-7; d_gene: TRBD1; v_gene: TRBV9; CDR3aa: CASSPMTGVYEQYF
j_gene: TRBJ1-2; d_gene: NA; v_gene: TRBV5-4; CDR3aa: CASRSQGDYGYTF
j_gene: TRBJ1-1; d_gene: TRBD1; v_gene: TRBV2; CDR3aa: CASSPQGGTEAFF
j_gene: TRBJ1-3; d_gene: NA; v_gene: TRBV28; CDR3aa: CASSFPRDGSGNTIYF
j_gene: TRBJ2-1; d_gene: TRBD1; v_gene: TRBV6-5; CDR3aa: CASTLDRNTHNEQFF
j_gene: TRBJ2-2; d_gene: NA; v_gene: TRBV18; CDR3aa: CASSPDFVAAFTGELFF
j_gene: TRBJ2-7; d_gene: NA; v_gene: TRBV6-5; CDR3aa: CASSYGVGVVEEQYF
j_gene: TRBJ1-1; d_gene: TRBD1; v_gene: TRBV7-7; CDR3aa: CASSLGQLLGMNTEAFF
j_gene: TRBJ1-1; d_gene: NA; v_gene: TRBV12-3/TRBV12-4; CDR3aa: CASIPSWGTEAFF
j_gene: TRBJ1-2; d_gene: TRBD1; v_gene: TRBV10-3; CDR3aa: CAIRPADRLHGYTF
j_gene: TRBJ2-1; d_gene: TRBD2; v_gene: TRBV10-3; CDR3aa: CAISGGLADNEQFF
j_gene: TRBJ1-2; d_gene: NA; v_gene: TRBV7-9; CDR3aa: CASSSGALYLYGYTF
j_gene: TRBJ1-6; d_gene: NA; v_gene: TRBV10-1; CDR3aa: CASTRSPLHF
j_gene: TRBJ1-5; d_gene: TRBD1; v_gene: TRBV12-5; CDR3aa: CASGCTGVNQPQHF
j_gene: TRBJ2-7; d_gene: NA; v_gene: TRBV6-5; CDR3aa: CASKKTVAPYEQYF